Each of the 13 T cell receptor beta chains below was sequenced from the same sample in a study of response to subunit inactivated influenza vaccine (dated by TCRdb to the late 2010s). The library was produced with RT-PCR. Sequencing was performed on an Illumina HiSeq 2500. The public reads were quality trimmed at Q25 with fastp and then assembled into clones with MiXCR by TCRdb, keeping productive beta chains. Under each unique CDR3 protein, matching rows form one entry showing the most common genes and DNA. The sample includes around 580,000 distinct CDR3 sequences, with approximately 12% observed a single time. The ten most abundant clones make up roughly 10% of the sample. This specimen was PBMCs from blood, taken on the day of vaccination. All receptors come from a man aged 50 to 60 who received an inactivated influenza vaccine. Donor details come from another sample of the same person, matched by shared clones.

This clonotype has more than one count but fewer than ten. This chain joins TRBV6-1 and TRBJ1-5, with 8 bases identical to TRBD1. Germline V gene lookup returns CDR1 MNHNS and CDR2 SASEGT. V gave up 8 bases and J gave up 5 bases; unmatched junction bases: 8. The CDR3 runs 14 residues. The CDR3 bases are TGTGCCAGCGGCAGGGGGCGAGGGTATCAGCCCCAGCATTTT. Its translation is CASGRGRGYQPQHF.

This clonotype was recorded many times. The rearrangement links TRBV5-6 to TRBJ2-1, with D possibly TRBD1 on 6 matching bases. CDR3 length: 13 amino acids. V lost 3 bases and J lost 5, with 9 bases in between. The germline V gene encodes CDR1 SGHDT and CDR2 YYEEEE. This chain's CDR3 is CASSWTANNEQFF. CDR3 DNA sequence: TGTGCCAGCAGCTGGACAGCCAACAATGAGCAGTTCTTC.

This clonotype was seen many times. The gene calls are TRBV5-1 and TRBJ1-1; D is perhaps TRBD1 (5 bases). V was trimmed by 2 bases and J by 4 bases, leaving 12 bases between them. CDR1 SGHRS and CDR2 YFSETQ come from the germline V gene. The CDR3 runs to 14 residues. CDR3 sequence reads: CASSFSGESTEAFF. DNA of the CDR3: TGCGCCAGCAGCTTTTCGGGGGAGAGCACTGAAGCTTTCTTT.

This rearrangement joins TRBV27 to TRBJ2-7; D may be TRBD2 (5 bases). Germline CDR1 MNHEY, CDR2 SMNVEV (reference sequence). The V and J ends lost 9 bases and 2 bases respectively, with 14 bases between them. There are 13 residues in the CDR3. Here the CDR3 DNA reads TGTGCCAGTCGGACTCCCGGAACCTACGAGCAGTACTTC. It is translated as CASRTPGTYEQYF.

This clonotype was detected many times. This chain links TRBV7-3 with TRBJ2-7; 7 bases agree with TRBD1. Trimming took 5 bases from V and 3 from J; bases not matched to a gene: 4. CDR3 size: 13 residues. Germline V CDR1 and CDR2: SGHTA, FQGTGA. CDR3 in amino acids: CASSASGGYEQYF. The CDR3, as DNA: TGTGCCAGCAGCGCCTCAGGGGGCTACGAGCAGTACTTC.

The chain uses TRBV2 and TRBJ2-1, with TRBD1 as a possible D gene (7 bases). The CDR3 runs 17 residues. Germline V gene data show CDR1 as SNHLY and CDR2 as FYNNEI. Trimming shortened V by 7 bases and J by 6 bases, and 25 bases separated the two germline ends. In nucleotides, the CDR3 is TGTGCCAGCACCCCCGGAGGGAACAGGGGCCCCCGCAATGAGCAGTTCTTC. Translating it yields CASTPGGNRGPRNEQFF. Variable domain in full (rest from reference TRBV2 and TRBJ2-1): EPEVTQTPSHQVTQMGQEVILRCVPISNHLYFYWYRQILGQKVEFLVSFYNNEISEKSEIFDDQFSVERPDGSNFTLKIRSTKLEDSAMYFCASTPGGNRGPRNEQFFGPGTRLTVL.

This clonotype was seen a handful of times. The chain joins TRBV4-2 to TRBJ2-7, with 9 bases aligning to TRBD1. Germline CDR1 and CDR2: LGHNA and YNFKEQ. CDR3 length: 14 amino acids. Trimming removed 4 bases from V and 4 bases from J; junction bases left unmatched: 5. For the CDR3, the DNA is TGTGCCAGCAGCCCCTCCGGGACAGGGTACGAGCAGTACTTC. Protein sequence: CASSPSGTGYEQYF.

This clonotype was observed a handful of times. V is TRBV5-4 and J is TRBJ2-3; D is perhaps TRBD1 or TRBD2 (5 bases each). The CDR3 has 17 residues. Per germline, CDR1 SGHNT and CDR2 YYREEE (reference sequence). Trimming took off 1 base at V and 0 bases at J, with 15 bases between the two ends. Here the CDR3 reads CASSLSPGASSTDTQYF. The CDR3 nucleotides read TGTGCCAGCAGCTTGTCCCCTGGGGCTAGCAGCACAGATACGCAGTATTTT.

The chain joins TRBV7-9 to TRBJ2-1, with D perhaps matching TRBD2 (5 bases). The V end was cut by 5 bases, the J end by 2 bases, with 19 bases between. The CDR3 runs to 17 residues. Germline assignment: CDR1 SEHNR and CDR2 FQNEAQ (reference sequence). This chain's CDR3 is CASSPPSGRMAYNEQFF. CDR3 nucleotides: TGTGCCAGCAGCCCTCCCTCTGGGAGAATGGCCTACAATGAGCAGTTCTTC.

The V gene is TRBV7-2, the J gene TRBJ2-7, with TRBD1 identical over 9 bases. V gave up 10 bases and J gave up 0 bases; unmatched junction bases: 7. Looked up from germline, CDR1 is SGHTA and CDR2 is FQGNSA. CDR3 length equals 14 residues. The DNA for the CDR3 is TGTGCCACCTCGAAGGGACAGGGCTCCTACGAGCAGTACTTC. Protein sequence: CATSKGQGSYEQYF.

At least ten counts were recorded for this clonotype. This chain connects TRBV20-1 to TRBJ1-1, with a weak D call TRBD1 (5 bases). CDR1 and CDR2 (germline): DFQATT, SNEGSKA (reference sequence). Trimming took off 0 bases at V and 2 bases at J, with 13 bases between the two ends. This CDR3 spans 15 amino acids. For the CDR3, the DNA is TGCAGTGCTAGAGATCGGAACAGGATCAACACTGAAGCTTTCTTT. It encodes CSARDRNRINTEAFF.

This clonotype has a handful of counts. This chain connects TRBV6-1 to TRBJ1-6; 7 positions agree with TRBD1. J lost 5 bases, V lost 8 bases, and 3 bases had no gene match. Germline V gives CDR1 MNHNS, CDR2 SASEGT. The CDR3 contains 13 residues. The DNA of the CDR3 is TGTGCCAGCCTGGGACAGAATAATTCACCCCTCCACTTT. It codes for CASLGQNNSPLHF.

This sequence joins TRBV12-3 or TRBV12-4 and TRBJ2-1, with 7 bases lining up with TRBD1. The ends lost 2 bases at V and 7 bases at J; junction bases unmatched: 5. The CDR3 covers 14 residues. The CDR3 protein is CASSLRSRGNEQFF. The CDR3 region has the DNA TGTGCCAGCAGTTTACGTAGCAGGGGGAATGAGCAGTTCTTC.